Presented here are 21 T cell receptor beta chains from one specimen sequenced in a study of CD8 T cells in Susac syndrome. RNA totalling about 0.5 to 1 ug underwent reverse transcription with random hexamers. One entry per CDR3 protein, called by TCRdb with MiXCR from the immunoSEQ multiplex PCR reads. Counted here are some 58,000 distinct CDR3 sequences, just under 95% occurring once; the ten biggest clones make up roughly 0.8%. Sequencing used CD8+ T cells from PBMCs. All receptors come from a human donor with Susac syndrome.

Here the CDR3 DNA reads TGCTTGACTAGCGCTAGCTCCTACAATGAGCAGTTCTTC. Protein: CLTSASSYNEQFF. V and J are TRBV29-1 and TRBJ2-1; 8 nucleotides line up with TRBD2. Per germline, CDR1 SQVTM and CDR2 ANQGSEA. CDR3 length: 13 amino acids.

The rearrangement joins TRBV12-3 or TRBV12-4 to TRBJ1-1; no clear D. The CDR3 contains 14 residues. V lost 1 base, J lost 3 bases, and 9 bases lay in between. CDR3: CASSLGSRDTEAFF. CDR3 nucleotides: TGTGCCAGCAGTTTAGGGTCAAGGGACACTGAAGCTTTCTTT.

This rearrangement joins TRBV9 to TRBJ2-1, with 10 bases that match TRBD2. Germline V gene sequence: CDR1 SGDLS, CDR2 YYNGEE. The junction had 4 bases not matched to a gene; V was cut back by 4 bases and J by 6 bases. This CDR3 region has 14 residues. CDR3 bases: TGTGCCAGCAGCCCTCGACTAGCGGGCAATGAGCAGTTCTTC. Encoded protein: CASSPRLAGNEQFF.

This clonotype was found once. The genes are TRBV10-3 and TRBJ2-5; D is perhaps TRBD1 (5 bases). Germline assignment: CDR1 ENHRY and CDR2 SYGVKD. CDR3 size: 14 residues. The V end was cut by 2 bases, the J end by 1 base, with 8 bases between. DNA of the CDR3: TGTGCCATCAGTGAGGCTGGGGCCCAAGAGACCCAGTACTTC. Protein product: CAISEAGAQETQYF.

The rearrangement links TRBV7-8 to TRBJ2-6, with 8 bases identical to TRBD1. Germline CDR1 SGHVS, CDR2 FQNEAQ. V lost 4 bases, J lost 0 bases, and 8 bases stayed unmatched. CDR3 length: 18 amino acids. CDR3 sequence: CASSSLRTGSSGANVLTF. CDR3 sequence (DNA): TGTGCCAGCAGCTCTCTTAGGACAGGGAGCTCTGGGGCCAACGTCCTGACTTTC.

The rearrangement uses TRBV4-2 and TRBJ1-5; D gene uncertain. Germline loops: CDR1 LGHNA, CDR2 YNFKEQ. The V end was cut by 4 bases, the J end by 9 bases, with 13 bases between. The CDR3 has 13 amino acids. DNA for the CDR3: TGTGCCAGCAGCCTTGACCTCAGTCGGCCCCAGCATTTT. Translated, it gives CASSLDLSRPQHF.

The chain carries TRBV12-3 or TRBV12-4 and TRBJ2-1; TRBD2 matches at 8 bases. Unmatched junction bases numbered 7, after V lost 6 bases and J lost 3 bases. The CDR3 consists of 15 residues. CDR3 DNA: TGTGCCAGCAGCTCCGTGGGGACTAGCTACAATGAGCAGTTCTTC. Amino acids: CASSSVGTSYNEQFF.

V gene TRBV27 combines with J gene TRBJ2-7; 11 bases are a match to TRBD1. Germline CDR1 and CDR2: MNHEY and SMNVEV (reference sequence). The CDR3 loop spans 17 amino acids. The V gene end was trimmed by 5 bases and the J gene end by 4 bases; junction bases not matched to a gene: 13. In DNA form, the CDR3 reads TGTGCCAGCAGTAAGACCGAATGGGGGACAGGGGGATACGAGCAGTACTTC. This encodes CASSKTEWGTGGYEQYF.

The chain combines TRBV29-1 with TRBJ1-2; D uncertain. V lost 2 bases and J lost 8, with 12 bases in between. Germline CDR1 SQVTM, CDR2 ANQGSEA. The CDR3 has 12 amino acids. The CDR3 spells CSVELRQDGYTF. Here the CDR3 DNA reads TGCAGCGTTGAATTGAGGCAGGACGGCTACACCTTC.

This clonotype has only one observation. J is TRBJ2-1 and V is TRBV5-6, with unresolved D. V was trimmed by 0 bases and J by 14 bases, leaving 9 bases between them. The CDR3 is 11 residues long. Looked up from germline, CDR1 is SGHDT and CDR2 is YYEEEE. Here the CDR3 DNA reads TGTGCCAGCAGCTTGGGACCTTGGAAGTTCTTC. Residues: CASSLGPWKFF.

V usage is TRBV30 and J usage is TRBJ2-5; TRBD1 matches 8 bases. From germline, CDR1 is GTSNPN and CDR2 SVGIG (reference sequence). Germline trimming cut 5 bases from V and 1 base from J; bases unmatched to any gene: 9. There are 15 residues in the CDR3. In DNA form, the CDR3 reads TGTGCCTGGGTATTCCGGACAGGGACCCAAGAGACCCAGTACTTC. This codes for CAWVFRTGTQETQYF.

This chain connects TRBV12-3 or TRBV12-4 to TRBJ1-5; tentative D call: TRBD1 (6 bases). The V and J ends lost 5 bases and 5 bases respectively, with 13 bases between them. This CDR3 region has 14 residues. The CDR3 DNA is TGTGCCAGCAGTCCCCGACAGGTCCATCAGCCCCAGCATTTT. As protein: CASSPRQVHQPQHF.

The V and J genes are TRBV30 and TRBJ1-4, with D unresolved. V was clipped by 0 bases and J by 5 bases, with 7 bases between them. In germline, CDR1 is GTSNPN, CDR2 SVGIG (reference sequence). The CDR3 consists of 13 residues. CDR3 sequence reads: CAWSVLGNEKLFF. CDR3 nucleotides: TGTGCCTGGAGTGTACTCGGGAATGAAAAACTGTTTTTT.

The CDR3 DNA is TGTGCCAGCACCACATATGACGACCAAGAGACCCAGTACTTC. Translation: CASTTYDDQETQYF. This chain connects TRBV3-1 to TRBJ2-5; D is ambiguous. This CDR3 is 14 amino acids long. V dropped 7 bases and J dropped 0 bases, with 12 bases sitting between them. Germline lookup yields CDR1 LGHDT and CDR2 YNNKEL (reference sequence).

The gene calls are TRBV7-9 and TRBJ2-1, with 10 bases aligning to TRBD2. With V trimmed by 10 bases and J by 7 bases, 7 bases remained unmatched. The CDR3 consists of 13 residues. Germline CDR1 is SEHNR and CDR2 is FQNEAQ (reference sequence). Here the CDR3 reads CAINSGGRNEQFF. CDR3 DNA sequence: TGTGCCATCAATAGCGGGGGGAGGAATGAGCAGTTCTTC.

CDR3 nucleotides: TGTGCCTGGAGTCCGCCGGGACACCTGTACCAAGAGACCCAGTACTTC. Its translation: CAWSPPGHLYQETQYF. V and J are TRBV30 and TRBJ2-5; D might be TRBD1 (6 bases). Germline loops: CDR1 GTSNPN, CDR2 SVGIG (reference sequence). V lost 2 bases, J lost 0 bases, and 16 bases lay in between. The CDR3 sequence is 16 residues long.

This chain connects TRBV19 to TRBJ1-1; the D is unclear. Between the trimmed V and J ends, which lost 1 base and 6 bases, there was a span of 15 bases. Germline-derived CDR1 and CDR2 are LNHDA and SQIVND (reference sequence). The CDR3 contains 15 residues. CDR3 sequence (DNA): TGTGCCAGTAGTATAGTTGAATGGGAGGGTTCTGAAGCTTTCTTT. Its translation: CASSIVEWEGSEAFF.

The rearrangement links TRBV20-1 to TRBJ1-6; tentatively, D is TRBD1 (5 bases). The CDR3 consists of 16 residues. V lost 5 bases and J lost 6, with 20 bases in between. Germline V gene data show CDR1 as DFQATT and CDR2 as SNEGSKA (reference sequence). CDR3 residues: CSAQPLGGEGNSPLHF. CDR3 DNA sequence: TGCAGTGCTCAGCCCCTAGGAGGGGAAGGTAATTCACCCCTCCACTTT.

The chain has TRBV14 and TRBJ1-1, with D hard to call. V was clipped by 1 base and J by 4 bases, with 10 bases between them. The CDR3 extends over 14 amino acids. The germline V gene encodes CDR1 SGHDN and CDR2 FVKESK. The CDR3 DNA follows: TGTGCCAGCAGCCAAGTCGACTGGGCCACTGAAGCTTTCTTT. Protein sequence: CASSQVDWATEAFF.

The CDR3 spells CAWSVLGQTYEQYF. The DNA for the CDR3 is TGTGCCTGGAGTGTACTCGGACAAACCTACGAGCAGTACTTC. The rearrangement uses TRBV30 and TRBJ2-7; D may be TRBD1 (5 bases). The CDR3 is made up of 14 amino acids. CDR1 is GTSNPN and CDR2 is SVGIG in the germline V gene (reference sequence). V lost 0 bases to trimming and J lost 2 bases, with 11 bases between them.

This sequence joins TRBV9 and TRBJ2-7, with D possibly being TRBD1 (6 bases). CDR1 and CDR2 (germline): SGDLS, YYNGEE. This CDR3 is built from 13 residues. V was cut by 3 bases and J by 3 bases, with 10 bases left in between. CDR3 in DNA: TGTGCCAGCAGCGGAAGGGACAACTACGAGCAGTACTTC. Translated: CASSGRDNYEQYF.